Following are 5 T cell receptor beta chains from one sample sequenced in a study of T cells in Graves' hyperthyroidism and ophthalmopathy. Amplification of TCR beta CDR3 regions was performed using RNA transcripts as template. A first-round RT-PCR of the TCR CDR3 used the HTBI primer set. MiXCR, run by TCRdb on the multiplex PCR reads, gives a single entry per CDR3 protein. The table includes some 770,000 distinct CDR3 sequences, about a sixth detected once. The sample consisted of blood. Receptors were obtained from a man younger than 30 with Graves' hyperthyroidism.

This clonotype was detected once. The junction does not match germline at one end; this may be a read error. This chain uses TRBV6-5 with TRBJ2-7; 10 nucleotides agree with TRBD2. CDR1 and CDR2 from the germline V gene are MNHEY and SVGAGI. CDR3 length equals 14 residues. The CDR3 here is CASRKAGGTYEQHF. CDR3 nucleotides: TGTGCCAGCAGAAAAGCGGGAGGGACCTACGAGCAGCACTTC.

The chain employs TRBV11-2 and TRBJ2-5; 11 bases map to TRBD2. Trimming at V came to 3 bases and at J to 5 bases, leaving 5 bases not matched to a gene. This CDR3 comprises 15 residues. Germline V lookup: CDR1 SGHAT, CDR2 FQNNGV. The CDR3 nucleotides are TGTGCCAGCAGCTTTAGCGGGAGGGCCCGGGAGACCCAGTACTTC. Translation: CASSFSGRARETQYF.

In this sample, this clonotype turned up a few times. The chain combines TRBV20-1 with TRBJ1-5, with a weak D call TRBD1 (5 bases). This CDR3 comprises 15 residues. Germline V gene sequence: CDR1 DFQATT, CDR2 SNEGSKA (reference sequence). V lost 4 bases to trimming and J lost 1 base, with 14 bases between them. CDR3 coding DNA: TGCAGTGCTACCTTGGGACTTATGAGCAATCAGCCCCAGCATTTT. Encoded protein: CSATLGLMSNQPQHF.

As to this clonotype: A much more abundant neighbour one base away suggests this may be a read error. The rearrangement links TRBV7-9 to TRBJ1-2, with D unclear. The CDR3 has 15 amino acids. From germline, CDR1 is SEHNR and CDR2 FQNEAQ (reference sequence). The CDR3 spells CASSLSTLWSYGYAF. CDR3 nucleotides: TGTGCCAGCAGCTTATCAACTCTCTGGAGCTATGGCTACGCCTTC.

This clonotype appeared many times. The V and J genes are TRBV12-3 or TRBV12-4 and TRBJ2-5, with a tentative D call TRBD1 (5 bases). V lost 5 bases to trimming and J lost 2 bases, with 18 bases between them. CDR3 length equals 16 residues. The CDR3 spells CASSKRTGDDQETQYF. DNA for the CDR3: TGTGCCAGCAGTAAAAGAACAGGAGACGATCAAGAGACCCAGTACTTC.